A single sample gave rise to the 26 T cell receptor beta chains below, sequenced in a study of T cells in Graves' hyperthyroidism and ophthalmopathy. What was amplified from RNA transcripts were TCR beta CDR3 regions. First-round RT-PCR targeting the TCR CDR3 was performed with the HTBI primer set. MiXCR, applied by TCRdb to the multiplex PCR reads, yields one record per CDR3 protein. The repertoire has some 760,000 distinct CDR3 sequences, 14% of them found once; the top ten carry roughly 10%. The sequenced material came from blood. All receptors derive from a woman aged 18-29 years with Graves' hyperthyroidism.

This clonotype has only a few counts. In DNA, the CDR3 is TGTGCCAGCAGCGTAGGTTGGGGACCGACAGGTGGAAACACCATATATTTT. This codes for CASSVGWGPTGGNTIYF. This chain uses TRBV9 with TRBJ1-3; perhaps TRBD1 as D (6 bases). The germline CDR1 and CDR2 sequences are SGDLS and YYNGEE. The CDR3 is 17 residues long. V was cut by 0 bases and J by 3 bases, with 16 bases left in between.

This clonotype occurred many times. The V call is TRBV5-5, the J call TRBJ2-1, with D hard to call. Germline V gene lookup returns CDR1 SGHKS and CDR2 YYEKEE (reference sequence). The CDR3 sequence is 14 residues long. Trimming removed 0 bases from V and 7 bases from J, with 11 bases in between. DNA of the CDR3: TGTGCCAGCAGCTTGGCCTTGGACCGTAATGAGCAGTTCTTC. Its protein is CASSLALDRNEQFF. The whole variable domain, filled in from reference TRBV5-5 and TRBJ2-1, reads DAGVTQSPTHLIKTRGQQVTLRCSPISGHKSVSWYQQVLGQGPQFIFQYYEKEERGRGNFPDRFSARQFPNYSSELNVNALLLGDSALYLCASSLALDRNEQFFGPGTRLTVL.

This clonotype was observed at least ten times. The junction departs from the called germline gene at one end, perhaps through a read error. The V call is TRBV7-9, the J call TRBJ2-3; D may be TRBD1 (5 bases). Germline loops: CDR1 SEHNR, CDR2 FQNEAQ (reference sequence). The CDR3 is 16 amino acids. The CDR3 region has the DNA TGTGCCAGCAGCTTAGGGTCAACAGGTTCCACAGATGCGCAGTATTTT. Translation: CASSLGSTGSTDAQYF.

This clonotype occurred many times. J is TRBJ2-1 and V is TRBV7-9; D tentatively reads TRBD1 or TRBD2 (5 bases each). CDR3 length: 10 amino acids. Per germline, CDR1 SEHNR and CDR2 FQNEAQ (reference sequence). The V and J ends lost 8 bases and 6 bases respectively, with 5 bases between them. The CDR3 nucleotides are TGTGCCAGCGGGGGCAATGAGCAGTTCTTC. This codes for CASGGNEQFF.

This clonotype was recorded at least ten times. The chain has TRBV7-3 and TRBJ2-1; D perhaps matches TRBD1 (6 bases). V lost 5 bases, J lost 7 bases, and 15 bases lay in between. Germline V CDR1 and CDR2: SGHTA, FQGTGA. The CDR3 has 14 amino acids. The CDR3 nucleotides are TGTGCCAGCAGCCAAGGTGTAGGGGGTAATGAGCAGTTCTTC. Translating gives CASSQGVGGNEQFF.

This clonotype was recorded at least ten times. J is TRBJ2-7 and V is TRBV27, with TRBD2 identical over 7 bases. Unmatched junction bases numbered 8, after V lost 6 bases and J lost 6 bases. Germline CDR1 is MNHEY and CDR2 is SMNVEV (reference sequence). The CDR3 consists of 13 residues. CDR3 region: CASSQMGGGEQYF. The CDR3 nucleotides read TGTGCCAGCAGCCAGATGGGGGGGGGCGAGCAGTACTTC.

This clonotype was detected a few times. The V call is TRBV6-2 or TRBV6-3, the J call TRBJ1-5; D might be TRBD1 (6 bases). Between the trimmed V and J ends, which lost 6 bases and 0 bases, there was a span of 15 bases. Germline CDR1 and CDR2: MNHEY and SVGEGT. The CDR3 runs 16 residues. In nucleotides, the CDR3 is TGTGCCAGCAGCCCTACACAGGGTTTTAGCAATCAGCCCCAGCATTTT. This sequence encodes CASSPTQGFSNQPQHF.

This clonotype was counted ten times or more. The CDR3 DNA is TGTGCCAGCAGCTTAGCGGGAGGACCACTAGGCGCCTACGAGCAGTACTTC. Translating it yields CASSLAGGPLGAYEQYF. The chain employs TRBV7-9 and TRBJ2-7; D might be TRBD2 (6 bases). CDR1 SEHNR and CDR2 FQNEAQ come from the germline V gene (reference sequence). Trimming took 0 bases from V and 2 from J, leaving 17 bases between them. CDR3 length: 17 amino acids.

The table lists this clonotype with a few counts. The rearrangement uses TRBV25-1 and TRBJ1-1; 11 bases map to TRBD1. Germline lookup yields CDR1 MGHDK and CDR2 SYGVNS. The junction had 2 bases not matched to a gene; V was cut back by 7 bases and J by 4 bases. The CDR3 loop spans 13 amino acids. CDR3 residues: CASIGQGATEAFF. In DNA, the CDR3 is TGTGCCAGCATAGGACAGGGGGCCACTGAAGCTTTCTTT. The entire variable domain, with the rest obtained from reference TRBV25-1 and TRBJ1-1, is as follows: EADIYQTPRYLVIGTGKKITLECSQTMGHDKMYWYQQDPGMELHLIHYSYGVNSTEKGDLSSESTVSRIRTEHFPLTLESARPSHTSQYLCASIGQGATEAFFGQGTRLTVV.

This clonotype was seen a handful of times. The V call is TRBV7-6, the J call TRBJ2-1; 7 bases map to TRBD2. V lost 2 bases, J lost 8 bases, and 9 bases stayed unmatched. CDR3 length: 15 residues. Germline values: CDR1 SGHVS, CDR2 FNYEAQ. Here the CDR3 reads CASSLSRGSGDEQFF. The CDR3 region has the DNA TGTGCCAGCAGCTTATCACGCGGGAGCGGGGATGAGCAGTTCTTC.

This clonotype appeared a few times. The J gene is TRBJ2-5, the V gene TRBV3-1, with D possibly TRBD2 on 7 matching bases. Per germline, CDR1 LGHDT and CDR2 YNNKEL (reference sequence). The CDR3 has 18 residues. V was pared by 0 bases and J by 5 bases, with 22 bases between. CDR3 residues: CASSQDFLFRGGMETQYF. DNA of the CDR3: TGTGCCAGCAGCCAAGATTTCCTTTTTAGGGGGGGGATGGAGACCCAGTACTTC.

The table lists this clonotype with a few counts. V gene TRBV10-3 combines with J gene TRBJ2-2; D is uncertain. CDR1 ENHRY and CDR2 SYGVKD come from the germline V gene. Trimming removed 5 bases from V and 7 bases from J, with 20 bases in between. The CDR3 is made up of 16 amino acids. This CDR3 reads CAISISPSVKGGELFF. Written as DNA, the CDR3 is TGTGCCATCAGTATTTCCCCCAGCGTGAAGGGCGGGGAGCTGTTTTTT.

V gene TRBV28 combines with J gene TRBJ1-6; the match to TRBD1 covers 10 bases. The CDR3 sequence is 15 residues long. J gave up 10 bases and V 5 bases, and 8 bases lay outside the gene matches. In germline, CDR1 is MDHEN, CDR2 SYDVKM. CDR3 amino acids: CASSPSGTGVSPLHF. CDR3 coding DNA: TGTGCCAGCAGTCCCTCCGGGACAGGGGTATCACCCCTCCACTTT.

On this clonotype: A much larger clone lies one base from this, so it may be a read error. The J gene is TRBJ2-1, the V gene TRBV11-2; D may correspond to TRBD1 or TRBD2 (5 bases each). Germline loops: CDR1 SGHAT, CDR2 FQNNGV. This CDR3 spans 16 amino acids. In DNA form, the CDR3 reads TGTGCCAGCGGCTTAGACCGACTGAGGGGTAACAATGAGCAGTTCTTC. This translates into CASGLDRLRGNNEQFF.

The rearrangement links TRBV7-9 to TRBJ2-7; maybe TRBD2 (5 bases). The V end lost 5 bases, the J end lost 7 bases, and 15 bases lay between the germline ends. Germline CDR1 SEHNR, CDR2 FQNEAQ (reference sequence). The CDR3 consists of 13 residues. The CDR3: CASSPDYPKEQYF. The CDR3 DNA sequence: TGTGCCAGCAGCCCCGACTATCCCAAGGAGCAGTACTTC. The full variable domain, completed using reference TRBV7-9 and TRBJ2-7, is DTGVSQNPRHKITKRGQNVTFRCDPISEHNRLYWYRQTLGQGPEFLTYFQNEAQLEKSRLLSDRFSAERPKGSFSTLEIQRTEQGDSAMYLCASSPDYPKEQYFGPGTRLTVT.

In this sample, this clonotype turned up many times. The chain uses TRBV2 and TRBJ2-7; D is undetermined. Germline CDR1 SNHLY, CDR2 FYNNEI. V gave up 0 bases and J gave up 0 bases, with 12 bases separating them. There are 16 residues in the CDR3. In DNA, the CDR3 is TGTGCCAGCAGTGAAGCGAGGACCCTATTCTCCTACGAGCAGTACTTC. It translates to CASSEARTLFSYEQYF.

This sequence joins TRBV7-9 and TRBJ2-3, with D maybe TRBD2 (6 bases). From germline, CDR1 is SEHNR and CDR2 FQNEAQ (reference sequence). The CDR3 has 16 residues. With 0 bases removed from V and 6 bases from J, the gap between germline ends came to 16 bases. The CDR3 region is CASSLAYTSFGDTQYF. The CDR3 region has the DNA TGTGCCAGCAGCTTAGCGTACACTAGCTTTGGGGATACGCAGTATTTT. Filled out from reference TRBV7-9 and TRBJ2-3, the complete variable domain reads DTGVSQNPRHKITKRGQNVTFRCDPISEHNRLYWYRQTLGQGPEFLTYFQNEAQLEKSRLLSDRFSAERPKGSFSTLEIQRTEQGDSAMYLCASSLAYTSFGDTQYFGPGTRLTVL.

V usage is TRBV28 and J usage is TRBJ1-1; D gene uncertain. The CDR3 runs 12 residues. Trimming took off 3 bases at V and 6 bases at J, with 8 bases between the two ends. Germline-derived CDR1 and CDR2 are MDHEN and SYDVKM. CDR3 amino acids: CASSFIFAEAFF. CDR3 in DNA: TGTGCCAGCAGTTTTATATTTGCTGAAGCTTTCTTT. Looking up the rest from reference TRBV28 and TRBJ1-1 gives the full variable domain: DVKVTQSSRYLVKRTGEKVFLECVQDMDHENMFWYRQDPGLGLRLIYFSYDVKMKEKGDIPEGYSVSREKKERFSLILESASTNQTSMYLCASSFIFAEAFFGQGTRLTVV.

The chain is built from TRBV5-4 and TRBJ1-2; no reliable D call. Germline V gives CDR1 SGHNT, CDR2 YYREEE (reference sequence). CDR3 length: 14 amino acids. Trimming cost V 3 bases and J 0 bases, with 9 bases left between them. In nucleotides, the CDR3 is TGTGCCAGCAGCTCTAATTTCGCTAACTATGGCTACACCTTC. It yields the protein CASSSNFANYGYTF.

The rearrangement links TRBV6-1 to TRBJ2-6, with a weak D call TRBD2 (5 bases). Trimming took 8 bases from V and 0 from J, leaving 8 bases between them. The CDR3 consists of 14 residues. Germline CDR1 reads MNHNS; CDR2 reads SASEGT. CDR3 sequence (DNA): TGTGCCAGCGATGAGGGCTCTGGGGCCAACGTCCTGACTTTC. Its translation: CASDEGSGANVLTF.

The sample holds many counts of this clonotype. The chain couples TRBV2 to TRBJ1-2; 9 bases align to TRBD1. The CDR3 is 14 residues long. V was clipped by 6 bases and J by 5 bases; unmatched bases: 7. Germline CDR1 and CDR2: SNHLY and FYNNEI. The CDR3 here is CASRGLTGGYGYTF. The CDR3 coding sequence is TGTGCCAGCAGGGGTCTGACAGGGGGATATGGCTACACCTTC.

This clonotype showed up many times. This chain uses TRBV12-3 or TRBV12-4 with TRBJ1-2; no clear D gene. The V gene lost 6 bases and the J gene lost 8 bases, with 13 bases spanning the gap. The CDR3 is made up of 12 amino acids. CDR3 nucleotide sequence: TGTGCCAGCAGCTCTCCACCGGGGGGCTACACCTTC. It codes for CASSSPPGGYTF.

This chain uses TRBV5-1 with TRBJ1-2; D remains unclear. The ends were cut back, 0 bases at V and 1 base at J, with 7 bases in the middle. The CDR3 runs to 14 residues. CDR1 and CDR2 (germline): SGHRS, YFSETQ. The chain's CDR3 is CASSLAVRNYGYTF. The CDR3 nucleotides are TGCGCCAGCAGCTTGGCGGTCCGTAACTATGGCTACACCTTC. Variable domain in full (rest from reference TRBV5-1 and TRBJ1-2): KAGVTQTPRYLIKTRGQQVTLSCSPISGHRSVSWYQQTPGQGLQFLFEYFSETQRNKGNFPGRFSGRQFSNSRSEMNVSTLELGDSALYLCASSLAVRNYGYTFGSGTRLTVV.

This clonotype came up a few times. The DNA of the CDR3 is TGTGCCTGGAGTGTACCAGGCTATGGCTACACCTTC. It translates to CAWSVPGYGYTF. The genes are TRBV30 and TRBJ1-2; D is unresolved. This CDR3 is 12 amino acids long. From germline, CDR1 is GTSNPN and CDR2 SVGIG (reference sequence). Trimming removed 0 bases at V and 4 bases at J, with 6 bases between.

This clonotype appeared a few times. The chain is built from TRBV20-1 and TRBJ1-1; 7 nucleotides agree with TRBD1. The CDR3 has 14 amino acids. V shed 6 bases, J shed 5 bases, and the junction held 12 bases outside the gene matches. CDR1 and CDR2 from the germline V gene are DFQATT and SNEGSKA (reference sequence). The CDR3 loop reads CSAPGQPLRTEAFF. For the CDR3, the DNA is TGCAGTGCCCCGGGACAGCCGTTAAGAACTGAAGCTTTCTTT.

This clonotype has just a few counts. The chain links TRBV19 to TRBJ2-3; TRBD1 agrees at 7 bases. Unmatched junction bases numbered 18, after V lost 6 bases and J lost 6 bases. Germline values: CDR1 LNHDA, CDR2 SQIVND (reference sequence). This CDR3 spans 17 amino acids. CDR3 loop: CASRDIRDSKGPDTQYF. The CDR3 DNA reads TGTGCCAGTAGGGACATTAGGGACAGTAAAGGTCCGGATACGCAGTATTTT.